This is a list of T cell receptor beta chains from one sample in a study of shared clonotypes between healthy human individuals. TCRdb's copy holds only in-frame clones and misses some; the assay was immunoSEQ multiplex PCR. The data hold roughly 1 million clones, with under 80% observed a single time. Sequencing was performed on memory CD4+ T cells sorted from blood. The origin of the receptors is a man younger than 35 in good health. CDR3s include the opening cysteine and the closing phenylalanine or tryptophan. The D gene is left open where the match is weak. The listing skips clone size in some rows; elsewhere it reads once, few, many or a size class.

clone size,V gene,D gene,J gene,CDR3 protein,CDR3 DNA
.,TRBV5-4,TRBD2,TRBJ2-6,CASSLARGGSISGANVLTF,TGTGCCAGCAGCTTGGCTCGGGGCGGGAGCATTTCTGGGGCCAACGTCCTGACTTTC
few,TRBV2,.,TRBJ1-5,CASKISPNQPQHF,TGTGCCAGCAAGATATCGCCCAATCAGCCCCAGCATTTT
once,TRBV6-5,.,TRBJ1-2,CASKLGGSNYGYTF,TGTGCCAGCAAACTCGGGGGTTCAAACTATGGCTACACCTTC
.,TRBV19,.,TRBJ2-3,CASGLGGLADTQYF,TGTGCCAGTGGTCTCGGGGGGCTAGCAGATACGCAGTATTTT
once,TRBV5-4,.,TRBJ1-6,CASSLGGGGRNSPLHF,TGTGCCAGCAGCTTGGGGGGCGGGGGGCGTAATTCACCCCTCCACTTT
.,TRBV11-2,.,TRBJ2-5,CASSLDRRARLETQYF,TGTGCCAGCAGCTTAGATCGCAGGGCAAGGTTAGAGACCCAGTACTTC
.,TRBV5-1,.,TRBJ2-5,CASRLGGQETQYF,TGCGCCAGCAGACTTGGGGGGCAAGAGACCCAGTACTTC
once,TRBV18,.,TRBJ2-5,CASSPRRSRETQYF,TGTGCCAGCTCACCAAGGCGTTCACGAGAGACCCAGTACTTC
.,TRBV27,TRBD1,TRBJ2-2,CASSLWGQGVSGELFF,TGTGCCAGCAGTTTATGGGGACAGGGGGTGTCCGGGGAGCTGTTTTTT
once,TRBV12-1,.,TRBJ1-4,CASSFAGTGPKLFF,TGTGCCAGCAGCTTTGCCGGGACAGGGCCAAAACTGTTTTTT
.,TRBV6-6,TRBD1,TRBJ1-1,CASSYKGAGTEAFF,TGTGCCAGCAGTTACAAGGGGGCGGGAACTGAAGCTTTCTTT
few,TRBV14,.,TRBJ2-7,CASSQDRQPPSSYEQYF,TGTGCCAGCAGCCAAGATCGTCAACCCCCAAGCTCCTACGAGCAGTACTTC
.,TRBV9,.,TRBJ2-1,CASSPMSDSYNEQFF,TGTGCCAGCAGCCCGATGTCGGACTCCTACAATGAGCAGTTCTTC
many,TRBV11-3,.,TRBJ2-3,CASSLQAKSTDTQYF,TGTGCCAGCAGCTTACAGGCCAAAAGCACAGATACGCAGTATTTT
.,TRBV19,.,TRBJ2-2,CASTIGGSTGELFF,TGTGCCAGCACCATAGGGGGGAGCACCGGGGAGCTGTTTTTT
.,TRBV2,.,TRBJ2-7,CASDGQGREQYF,TGTGCCAGCGACGGTCAGGGTCGGGAGCAGTACTTC
once,TRBV11-3,TRBD2,TRBJ2-1,CASSNEGTSGYNEQFF,TGTGCCAGCAGCAATGAGGGGACTAGCGGTTACAATGAGCAGTTCTTC
.,TRBV28,TRBD1,TRBJ2-3,CAGSLDRGGDTQYF,TGTGCCGGCAGCCTCGACAGGGGTGGCGATACGCAGTATTTT
.,TRBV5-8,.,TRBJ2-7,CASSLPTAYEQYF,TGTGCCAGCAGCTTACCTACAGCCTACGAGCAGTACTTC
.,TRBV5-1,.,TRBJ1-4,CASSLAVIRTNEKLFF,TGCGCCAGCAGCTTGGCGGTGATACGGACTAATGAAAAACTGTTTTTT
.,TRBV10-2,TRBD1,TRBJ1-2,CASSGRDLVGTGDYGYTF,TGCGCCAGCAGTGGACGTGATCTAGTGGGGACAGGGGACTATGGCTACACCTTC
.,TRBV5-1,.,TRBJ1-3,CASSPDRISGNTIYF,TGCGCCAGCAGCCCTGACAGGATCTCTGGAAACACCATATATTTT
.,TRBV4-3,.,TRBJ1-1,CASRLQGLSTEAFF,TGCGCCAGCAGACTGCAGGGTTTGAGCACTGAAGCTTTCTTT
.,TRBV6-1,TRBD1,TRBJ1-6,CASSGEGTGGTKYYNSPLHF,TGTGCCAGCAGTGGAGAGGGGACAGGGGGCACAAAATACTATAATTCACCCCTCCACTTT
.,TRBV5-1,TRBD1,TRBJ2-7,CASSIPGQGYEQYF,TGCGCCAGCAGCATACCGGGACAGGGTTACGAGCAGTACTTC
.,TRBV18,.,TRBJ2-2,CASSPPFGNTGELFF,TGTGCCAGCTCACCACCGTTCGGAAACACCGGGGAGCTGTTTTTT
.,TRBV5-1,.,TRBJ1-1,CASSLEGGSVTEAFF,TGCGCCAGCAGCTTGGAGGGGGGCTCGGTCACTGAAGCTTTCTTT
.,TRBV19,TRBD2,TRBJ2-5,CASSSTMTLANQETQYF,TGTGCCAGTAGTTCCACGATGACACTAGCGAACCAAGAGACCCAGTACTTC